This T cell receptor beta chain emerged from a study of blood T cells in healthy people across ages. General study points: Fewer expanded clones and more diversity marked long-lived versus aged donors. Estimates based on one million T cells were treated as lower bounds. Any changes in expanded clonotypes were possibly confounded, as donor CMV status remained unknown.

On this clonotype itself: The target antigen is unknown.

The CDR3 runs to 14 residues. V was shortened by 1 base and J by 1 base, with 9 bases between the two germline ends. CDR1 and CDR2 (germline): SGHDT, YYEEEE. The second PCR ran about 7 to 12 cycles with a sample-barcoded 5' primer and J-beta primers. TCRdb used MiXCR to reprocess the 5' RACE reads, holding one entry per CDR3 protein. The table records roughly 800,000 distinct CDR3 sequences, 50% to 65% of them present only once. The gene calls are TRBV5-6 and TRBJ2-7; D unresolved. This receptor was taken from a man aged 80 or over in good health. The sequenced sample was blood. CDR3 nucleotide sequence: TGTGCCAGCAGCTTGTGGAAGTGGTCCTACGAGCAGTACTTC. Protein: CASSLWKWSYEQYF.